The text below deals with one T cell receptor beta chain. Gene and germline names: mouse. The sequenced fragment ends 1 residue before the CDR3 boundary, so the rest is inferred from the germline J gene. The data originate from a study of tissue T cells after allogeneic stem cell transplantation. Sequencing used immunoSEQ multiplex PCR; TCRdb keeps in-frame clones, though not all of them. The sample has 40,000 to 60,000 clones, 73% seen once. Germline V CDR1 and CDR2: LGHNA, YNLKQL (reference sequence). The CDR3 covers 14 residues. V was shortened by 0 bases and J by 7 bases, with 10 bases between the two germline ends.

The J gene is TRBJ2-1, the V gene TRBV5, with TRBD2 as a possible D gene (7 bases). The source material was sorted cells pooled from one or two spleens. This clonotype originated in a pool of C57BL/6 mice in good health. This CDR3 reads CASSQDGGRAEQFF. The sequenced part of the CDR3 DNA is TGTGCCAGCAGCCAAGATGGGGGGCGGGCTGAGCAGTTC.